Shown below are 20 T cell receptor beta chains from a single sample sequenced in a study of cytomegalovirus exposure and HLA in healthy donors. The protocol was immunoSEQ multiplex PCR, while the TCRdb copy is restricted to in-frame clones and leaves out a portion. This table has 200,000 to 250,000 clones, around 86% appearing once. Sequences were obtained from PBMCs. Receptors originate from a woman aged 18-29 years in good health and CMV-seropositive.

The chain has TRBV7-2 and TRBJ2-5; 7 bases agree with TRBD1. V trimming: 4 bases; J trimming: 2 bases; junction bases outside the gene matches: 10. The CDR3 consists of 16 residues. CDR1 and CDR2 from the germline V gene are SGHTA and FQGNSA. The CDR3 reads CASSSPGQIGQETQYF. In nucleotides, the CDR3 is TGTGCCAGCAGCTCCCCGGGACAGATAGGTCAAGAGACCCAGTACTTC. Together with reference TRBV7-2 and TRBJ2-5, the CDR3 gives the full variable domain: GAGVSQSPSNKVTEKGKDVELRCDPISGHTALYWYRQSLGQGLEFLIYFQGNSAPDKSGLPSDRFSAERTGGSVSTLTIQRTQQEDSAVYLCASSSPGQIGQETQYFGPGTRLLVL.

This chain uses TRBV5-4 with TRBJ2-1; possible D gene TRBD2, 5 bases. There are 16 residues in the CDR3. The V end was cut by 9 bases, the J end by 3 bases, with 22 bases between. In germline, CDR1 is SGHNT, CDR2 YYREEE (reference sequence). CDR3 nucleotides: TGTGCCACTGCTAAGGCTAGCCAGGTGGACTACAATGAGCAGTTCTTC. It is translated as CATAKASQVDYNEQFF.

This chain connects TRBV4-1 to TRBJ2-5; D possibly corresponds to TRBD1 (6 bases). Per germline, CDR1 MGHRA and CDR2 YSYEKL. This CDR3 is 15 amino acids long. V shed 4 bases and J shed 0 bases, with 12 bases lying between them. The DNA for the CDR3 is TGCGCCAGCAGCCCCTCTACAGGGTACCAAGAGACCCAGTACTTC. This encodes CASSPSTGYQETQYF.

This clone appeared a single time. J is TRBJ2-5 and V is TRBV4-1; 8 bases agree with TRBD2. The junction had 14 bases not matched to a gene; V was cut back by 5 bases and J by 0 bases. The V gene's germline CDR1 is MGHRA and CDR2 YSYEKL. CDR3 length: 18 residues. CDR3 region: CASSFHWGASGYQETQYF. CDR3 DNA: TGCGCCAGCAGCTTCCATTGGGGGGCTAGCGGGTACCAAGAGACCCAGTACTTC.

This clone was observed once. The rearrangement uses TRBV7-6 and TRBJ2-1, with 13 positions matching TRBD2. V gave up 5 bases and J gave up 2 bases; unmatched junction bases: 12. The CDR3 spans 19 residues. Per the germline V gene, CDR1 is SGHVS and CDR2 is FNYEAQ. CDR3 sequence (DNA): TGTGCCAGCAGCGCCTTTTCCGGGACTAGCGGGGCTACCTACAATGAGCAGTTCTTC. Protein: CASSAFSGTSGATYNEQFF. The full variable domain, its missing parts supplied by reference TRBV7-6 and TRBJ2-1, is GAGVSQSPRYKVTKRGQDVALRCDPISGHVSLYWYRQALGQGPEFLTYFNYEAQQDKSGLPNDRFSAERPEGSISTLTIQRTEQRDSAMYRCASSAFSGTSGATYNEQFFGPGTRLTVL.

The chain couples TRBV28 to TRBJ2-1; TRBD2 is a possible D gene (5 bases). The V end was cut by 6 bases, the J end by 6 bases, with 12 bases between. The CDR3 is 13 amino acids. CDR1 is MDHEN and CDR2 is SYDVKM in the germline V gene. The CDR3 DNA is TGTGCCAGCAGCGGGATTTCGGGCAATGAGCAGTTCTTC. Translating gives CASSGISGNEQFF. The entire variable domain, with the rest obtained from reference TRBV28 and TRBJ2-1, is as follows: DVKVTQSSRYLVKRTGEKVFLECVQDMDHENMFWYRQDPGLGLRLIYFSYDVKMKEKGDIPEGYSVSREKKERFSLILESASTNQTSMYLCASSGISGNEQFFGPGTRLTVL.

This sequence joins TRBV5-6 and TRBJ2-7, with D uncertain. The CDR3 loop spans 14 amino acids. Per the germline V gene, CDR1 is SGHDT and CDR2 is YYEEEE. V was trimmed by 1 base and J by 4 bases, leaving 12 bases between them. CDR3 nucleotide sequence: TGTGCCAGCAGCTTGCGACGGCGCAGGTACGAGCAGTACTTC. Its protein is CASSLRRRRYEQYF.

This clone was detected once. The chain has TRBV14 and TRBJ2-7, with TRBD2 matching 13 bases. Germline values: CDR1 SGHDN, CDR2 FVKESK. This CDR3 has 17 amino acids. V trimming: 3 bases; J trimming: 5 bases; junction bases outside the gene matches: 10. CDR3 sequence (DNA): TGTGCCAGCAGCCACTTGGGACTAGCGGGAACAAGGGACGAGCAGTACTTC. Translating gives CASSHLGLAGTRDEQYF.

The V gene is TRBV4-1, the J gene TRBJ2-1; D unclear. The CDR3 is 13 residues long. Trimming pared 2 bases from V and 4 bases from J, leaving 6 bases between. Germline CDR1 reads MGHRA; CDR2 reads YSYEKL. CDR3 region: CASSQPGYNEQFF. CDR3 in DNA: TGCGCCAGCAGCCAACCAGGTTACAATGAGCAGTTCTTC.

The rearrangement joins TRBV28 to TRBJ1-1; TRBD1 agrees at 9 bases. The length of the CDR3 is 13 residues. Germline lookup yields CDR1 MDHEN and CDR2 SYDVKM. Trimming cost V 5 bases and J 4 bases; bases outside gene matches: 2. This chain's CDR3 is CASSTTGGTEAFF. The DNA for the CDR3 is TGTGCCAGCAGTACGACAGGGGGCACTGAAGCTTTCTTT.

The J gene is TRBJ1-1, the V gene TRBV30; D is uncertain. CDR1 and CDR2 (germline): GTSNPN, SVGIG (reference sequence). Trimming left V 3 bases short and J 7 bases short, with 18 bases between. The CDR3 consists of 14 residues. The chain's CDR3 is CAWSGRPEDGEAFF. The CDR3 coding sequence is TGTGCCTGGAGCGGAAGACCCGAGGATGGTGAAGCTTTCTTT.

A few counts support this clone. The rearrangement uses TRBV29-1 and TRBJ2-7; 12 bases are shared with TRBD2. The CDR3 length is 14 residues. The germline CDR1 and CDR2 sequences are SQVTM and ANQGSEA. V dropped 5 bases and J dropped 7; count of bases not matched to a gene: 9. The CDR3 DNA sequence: TGCAGCGTTCGACCGGGACTAGCGGGTGGAGAGCAGTACTTC. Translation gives CSVRPGLAGGEQYF.

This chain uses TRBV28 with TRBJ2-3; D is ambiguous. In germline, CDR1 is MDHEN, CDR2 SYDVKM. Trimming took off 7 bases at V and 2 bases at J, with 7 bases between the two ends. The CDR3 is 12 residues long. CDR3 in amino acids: CASKAFTDTQYF. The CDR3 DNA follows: TGTGCCAGCAAAGCCTTCACAGATACGCAGTATTTT. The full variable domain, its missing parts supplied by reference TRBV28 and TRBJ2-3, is DVKVTQSSRYLVKRTGEKVFLECVQDMDHENMFWYRQDPGLGLRLIYFSYDVKMKEKGDIPEGYSVSREKKERFSLILESASTNQTSMYLCASKAFTDTQYFGPGTRLTVL.

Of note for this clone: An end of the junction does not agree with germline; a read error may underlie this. In nucleotides, the CDR3 is TGTGCCAGCATCACGGGGGGTTCCTCCCACGAGCAGTACTTC. It yields the protein CASITGGSSHEQYF. This chain connects TRBV28 to TRBJ2-7, with 7 bases fitting TRBD2. The length of the CDR3 is 14 residues. Germline assignment: CDR1 MDHEN and CDR2 SYDVKM.

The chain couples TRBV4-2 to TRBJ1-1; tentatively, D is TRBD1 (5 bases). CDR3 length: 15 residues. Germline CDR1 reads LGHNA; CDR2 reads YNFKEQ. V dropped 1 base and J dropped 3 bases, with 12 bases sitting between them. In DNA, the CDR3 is TGTGCCAGCAGCCAAGTAGGGGTTTCCGACACTGAAGCTTTCTTT. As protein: CASSQVGVSDTEAFF.

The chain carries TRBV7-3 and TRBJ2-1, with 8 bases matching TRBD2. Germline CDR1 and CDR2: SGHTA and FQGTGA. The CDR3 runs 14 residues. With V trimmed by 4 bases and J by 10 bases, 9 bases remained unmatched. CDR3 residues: CASSSTGGVPEQFF. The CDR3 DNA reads TGTGCCAGCAGCTCAACCGGGGGGGTCCCAGAGCAGTTCTTC.

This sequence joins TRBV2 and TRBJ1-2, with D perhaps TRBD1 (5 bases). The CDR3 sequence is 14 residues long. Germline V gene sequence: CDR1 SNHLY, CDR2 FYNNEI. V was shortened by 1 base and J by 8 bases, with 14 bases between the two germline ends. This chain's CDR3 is CASSEVWGDWGYTF. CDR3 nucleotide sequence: TGTGCCAGCAGTGAAGTTTGGGGGGATTGGGGCTACACCTTC.

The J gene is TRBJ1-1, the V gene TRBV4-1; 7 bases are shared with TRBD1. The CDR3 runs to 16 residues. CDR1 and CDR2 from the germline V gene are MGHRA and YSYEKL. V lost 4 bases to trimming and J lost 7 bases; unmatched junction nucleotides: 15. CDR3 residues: CASSPMGLGTALEAFF. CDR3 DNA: TGCGCCAGCAGCCCGATGGGGCTCGGGACAGCCCTTGAAGCTTTCTTT.

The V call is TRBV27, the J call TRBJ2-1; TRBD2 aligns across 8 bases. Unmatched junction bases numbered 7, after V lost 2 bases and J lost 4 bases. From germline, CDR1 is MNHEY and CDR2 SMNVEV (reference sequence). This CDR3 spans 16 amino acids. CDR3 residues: CASSLGSSGSYNEQFF. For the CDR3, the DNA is TGTGCCAGCAGTTTAGGTTCTAGCGGGTCTTACAATGAGCAGTTCTTC.

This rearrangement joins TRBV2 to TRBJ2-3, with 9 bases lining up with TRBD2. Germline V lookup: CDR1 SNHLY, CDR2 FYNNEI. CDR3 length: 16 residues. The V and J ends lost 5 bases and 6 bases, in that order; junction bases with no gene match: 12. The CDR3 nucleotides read TGTGCCAGCAGTATTATGGGACTAGCAGGGGGGGATACGCAGTATTTT. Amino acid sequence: CASSIMGLAGGDTQYF. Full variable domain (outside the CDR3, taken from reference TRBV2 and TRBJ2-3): EPEVTQTPSHQVTQMGQEVILRCVPISNHLYFYWYRQILGQKVEFLVSFYNNEISEKSEIFDDQFSVERPDGSNFTLKIRSTKLEDSAMYFCASSIMGLAGGDTQYFGPGTRLTVL.